One sample yielded the 5 T cell receptor beta chains listed below, sequenced in a study of human T cells and chemical hapten exposure. This sample's time point: patch test 2, 6 weeks after DPC sensitization. The treatment here: therapeutic diphenylcyclopropenone sensitization with weekly scalp DPC. From the RACE reads, TCRdb called clonotypes with MiXCR, one entry per CDR3 protein. The table shows some 81,000 distinct CDR3 sequences, with more than 9% occurring only once. The starting material was whole blood, obtained in connection with sensitization to the hapten diphenylcyclopropenone (DPC). The receptor source for this set is a man between 18 and 29 years old with alopecia areata. Some clones in this sample may be carry-over from other donors' samples.

This clonotype appeared a few times. V gene TRBV4-1 combines with J gene TRBJ2-5; no firm D call. The germline V and J ends were trimmed by 1 base and 5 bases, with 8 bases remaining between them. Germline V gives CDR1 MGHRA, CDR2 YSYEKL. This CDR3 spans 13 amino acids. The CDR3 is CASSQVVGETQYF. DNA of the CDR3: TGCGCCAGCAGCCAAGTTGTGGGGGAGACCCAGTACTTC.

V is TRBV2 and J is TRBJ1-1, with TRBD1 matching 9 bases. The germline V gene encodes CDR1 SNHLY and CDR2 FYNNEI. There are 13 residues in the CDR3. V lost 5 bases, J lost 7 bases, and 5 bases stayed unmatched. This CDR3 is CASSRQGDDEAFF. The CDR3 DNA is TGTGCCAGCAGTCGACAGGGGGACGATGAAGCTTTCTTT.

The J gene is TRBJ1-6, the V gene TRBV12-3 or TRBV12-4; D is undetermined. V gave up 6 bases and J gave up 5 bases, with 8 bases separating them. There are 13 residues in the CDR3. The CDR3 nucleotides read TGTGCCAGCAGACGTGCGGATAATTCACCCCTCCACTTT. Protein sequence: CASRRADNSPLHF.

With respect to this clonotype: A much more abundant neighbour one base away suggests this may be a read error. The rearrangement joins TRBV4-1 to TRBJ2-7, with D possibly TRBD2 on 6 matching bases. The germline gives CDR1 MGHRA, CDR2 YSYEKL. This CDR3 comprises 15 residues. The CDR3 bases are TGCGCCAGCAGCCTCCGGGACGGGAGCTCCTACGGGCAGTACTTC. This codes for CASSLRDGSSYGQYF.

The chain has TRBV20-1 and TRBJ1-2, with D hard to call. The ends were cut back, 2 bases at V and 8 bases at J, with 9 bases in the middle. This CDR3 is 11 amino acids long. Germline V gives CDR1 DFQATT, CDR2 SNEGSKA (reference sequence). As DNA, the CDR3 is TGCAGTGCTAGACATGTCGGAGGCTACACCTTC. This encodes CSARHVGGYTF.